The 6 T cell receptor beta chains below come from one sample, sequenced in a study of CXCR3-negative and CXCR3-positive naive CD8 T cells. Overall study findings and caveats: A higher hydrophobicity marked the TRB CDR3s of CXCR3-positive naive cells versus CXCR3-negative naive cells.

Their cognate antigens are unknown. The method, 5' RACE with UMI labels, was used to prepare the TRB cDNA libraries. TCRdb reprocessed the 5' RACE reads; each CDR3 protein has one entry and no DNA is given. The sample's table shows around 130,000 distinct CDR3 sequences. Input material: naive CXCR3+ CD8+ T cells from blood. The sample's subset: CD45RO-CCR7+CD27+CD95- naive CD8+ T cells expressing CXCR3 (TNR3+). These receptors came from a human donor in good health. Some clones in this sample may be carry-over from other donors' samples.

This sequence joins TRBV6-2 or TRBV6-3 and TRBJ2-1; TCRdb's assignment of TRBD1 cannot be checked, as there is no DNA. In germline, CDR1 is MNHEY, CDR2 SVGEGT. CDR3 size: 19 residues. The CDR3 loop is CASSYSYGTGGSLYNEQFF.

The rearrangement joins TRBV4-3 to TRBJ2-3; without DNA, the TCRdb call of TRBD2 cannot be checked. The germline gives CDR1 LGHNA, CDR2 YSLEER. This CDR3 is built from 14 residues. CDR3 sequence reads: CASSRRTSDDTQYF.

Here the CDR3 reads CASSFPLSGGDNEQFF. The chain employs TRBV7-9 and TRBJ2-1; TCRdb selects TRBD2, and the lack of DNA leaves this call unchecked. From germline, CDR1 is SEHNR and CDR2 FQNEAQ (reference sequence). The CDR3 consists of 16 residues.

The gene calls are TRBV15 and TRBJ2-1. This CDR3 has 15 amino acids. Germline V CDR1 and CDR2: LNHNV, YYDKDF (reference sequence). The CDR3 loop is CATSLEVGIYNEQFF.

This chain connects TRBV18 to TRBJ1-1; TCRdb indicates TRBD1, and absent DNA this call remains unverified. Germline CDR1 and CDR2: KGHSH and LQKENI. This CDR3 region has 14 residues. The CDR3 sequence is CASSPGDKNTEAFF.

The chain has TRBV7-6 and TRBJ2-7; the TRBD1 assignment by TCRdb is unverifiable without DNA. The CDR3 has 15 residues. Germline V gene data show CDR1 as SGHVS and CDR2 as FNYEAQ. The CDR3 here is CASSLAASGGNEQYF.